The present T cell receptor (beta chain) was sequenced within a study of blood T cell repertoires in COVID-19. Per the authors' pipeline: Quantification of nucleated cells was approximated via reference gene primer amplification. Produced via immunoSEQ multiplex PCR; TCRdb's table is partial and in-frame only. That table furnishes V, J and clone size, whereas the DNA furnished D and trimming. The sample consists of under 200,000 clones, over 80% of them appearing once. Living in about two dozen US areas, the participants were between 18 and 89 years of age. Participants' own reports of clinical history determined their cohort assignment. Before they entered the study, exposed participants had met a COVID-19 case within 2 weeks. This sequence originates from a woman under 40 who had been exposed to COVID-19. Specimen: PBMCs or T cells enriched from blood (not recorded which).

DNA for the CDR3: TGCGCCAGCAGTGATCGAGGACAGGGGAAGCAGCCCCAGCATTTT. It translates to CASSDRGQGKQPQHF. The V and J genes are TRBV10-1 and TRBJ1-5, with 9 bases lining up with TRBD1. Germline V gene lookup returns CDR1 WNHNN and CDR2 SYGVQD (reference sequence). After removal of 3 bases from V and 7 bases from J, the junction contained 7 bases not matched to a gene. The length of the CDR3 is 15 residues.